The 21 T cell receptor beta chains presented below share a single source sample, sequenced in a study of T-cell memory formation after mild COVID-19. TCRdb re-called the 5' RACE reads through MiXCR, storing one row per CDR3 protein. Of fewer than 90,000 distinct CDR3 sequences listed, around 13% are singletons. Material: PBMCs or a T cell subset sorted from them (not recorded which). The receptors derive from an adult woman who had mild COVID-19 (a few samples of this study predate the infection). Cell type and time point are not known.

The chain links TRBV20-1 to TRBJ1-1; 7 positions agree with TRBD1. Germline V gene lookup returns CDR1 DFQATT and CDR2 SNEGSKA (reference sequence). V shed 1 base and J 7 bases; nucleotides not matched to a gene: 6. CDR3 length: 13 amino acids. The CDR3 DNA follows: TGCAGTGCTAGAGTACACAGGGGATTTGAAGCTTTCTTT. Protein: CSARVHRGFEAFF.

This clonotype has a handful of counts. The chain couples TRBV7-6 to TRBJ2-7; 10 bases match TRBD2. CDR3 length: 14 amino acids. Trimming took 5 bases from V and 4 from J; bases not matched to a gene: 5. Germline CDR1 is SGHVS and CDR2 is FNYEAQ. The CDR3 protein is CASSSGGVQYEQYF. The CDR3 DNA reads as TGTGCCAGCAGCAGCGGGGGGGTGCAATACGAGCAGTACTTC.

This clonotype was observed a single time. The rearrangement uses TRBV7-9 and TRBJ1-2, with D unresolved. V lost 1 base, J lost 6 bases, and 9 bases lay in between. The germline gives CDR1 SEHNR, CDR2 FQNEAQ (reference sequence). This CDR3 has 13 amino acids. The chain's CDR3 is CASSLGPLDGYTF. Written as DNA, the CDR3 is TGTGCCAGCAGCTTAGGTCCCTTGGATGGCTACACCTTC.

Only a few counts were recorded for this clonotype. The chain uses TRBV7-9 and TRBJ2-7; no reliable D call. Looked up from germline, CDR1 is SEHNR and CDR2 is FQNEAQ (reference sequence). The CDR3 runs to 15 residues. The V gene lost 2 bases and the J gene lost 6 bases, with 17 bases spanning the gap. CDR3 sequence: CASSLPGQPFGEQYF. CDR3 bases: TGTGCCAGCAGCTTACCGGGTCAACCCTTTGGCGAGCAGTACTTC.

The CDR3 loop is CSVELGQTYEQYF. The CDR3 DNA sequence: TGCAGCGTTGAACTGGGACAGACCTACGAGCAGTACTTC. This chain connects TRBV29-1 to TRBJ2-7; 7 positions match TRBD1. The CDR3 consists of 13 residues. The germline CDR1 and CDR2 sequences are SQVTM and ANQGSEA. Germline trimming cut 2 bases from V and 2 bases from J; bases unmatched to any gene: 3.

This clonotype was found a few times. The chain is built from TRBV5-5 and TRBJ1-2; no firm D call. The germline V gene encodes CDR1 SGHKS and CDR2 YYEKEE (reference sequence). The V end lost 1 base, the J end lost 4 bases, and 11 bases lay between the germline ends. CDR3 size: 14 residues. CDR3 DNA sequence: TGTGCCAGCAGCTTGCCCGAAGGGAGCTATGGCTACACCTTC. Its translation: CASSLPEGSYGYTF.

This clonotype has a count of ten or more. The rearrangement joins TRBV7-8 to TRBJ2-7; 9 bases agree with TRBD1. Germline V CDR1 and CDR2: SGHVS, FQNEAQ. The CDR3 sequence is 14 residues long. The V segment lost 5 bases and the J segment 3 bases; nucleotides outside the gene matches: 5. Here the CDR3 DNA reads TGTGCCAGCAGCCCCGGGACAGGGTTCTACGAGCAGTACTTC. Protein: CASSPGTGFYEQYF.

The gene calls are TRBV11-2 and TRBJ2-1; D not certain. V lost 2 bases and J lost 8, with 19 bases in between. The CDR3 consists of 16 residues. Germline loops: CDR1 SGHAT, CDR2 FQNNGV. In DNA form, the CDR3 reads TGTGCCAGCAGCTTAAAAAGGACGGAAAAGGGCGATGAGCAGTTCTTC. Its translation is CASSLKRTEKGDEQFF.

This clonotype has just a few counts. The chain uses TRBV7-9 and TRBJ2-3; 10 bases map to TRBD1. Germline CDR1 SEHNR, CDR2 FQNEAQ (reference sequence). The CDR3 spans 17 residues. With V trimmed by 5 bases and J by 3 bases, 11 bases remained unmatched. CDR3 protein: CASSKGTGETGTDTQYF. DNA of the CDR3: TGTGCCAGCAGCAAAGGGACAGGGGAAACGGGAACAGATACGCAGTATTTT.

The rearrangement uses TRBV12-3 or TRBV12-4 and TRBJ2-1; no definite D call. V lost 3 bases and J 8 bases, leaving 8 bases between the germline ends. The CDR3 is 12 residues long. The DNA of the CDR3 is TGTGCCAGCAGTTTGAGAGTATATGAGCAGTTCTTC. It encodes CASSLRVYEQFF.

This clonotype was detected a few times. At one boundary the junction diverges from the germline segment, which might be a read error. V is TRBV7-9 and J is TRBJ2-5; 7 bases line up with TRBD1. CDR1 SEHNR and CDR2 FQNEAQ come from the germline V gene (reference sequence). The length of the CDR3 is 11 residues. CDR3 in DNA: TGTGCCAGCAGCTTAGGACAGGGAGAGCGGTTC. The encoded protein is CASSLGQGERF.

The chain employs TRBV21-1 and TRBJ2-7; the D call of TRBD1 is as the table states it, not checked on the DNA. TRBV21-1 is designated a pseudogene. CDR3 length: 14 residues. This CDR3 reads CASTAGTGDYEQYF. The CDR3 region has the DNA TGTGCCAGCACCGCCGGGACAGGCGACTACGAGCAGTACTTC.

J is TRBJ2-3 and V is TRBV5-1; 9 bases agree with TRBD2. Germline CDR1 and CDR2: SGHRS and YFSETQ. With 0 bases clipped from V and 6 bases from J, the junction kept 8 bases outside the gene matches. This CDR3 comprises 16 residues. The CDR3 region has the DNA TGCGCCAGCAGCTTGGATCCAGCGGGGGGAGGGGATACGCAGTATTTT. Protein product: CASSLDPAGGGDTQYF.

This clonotype was seen more than once but under ten times. The chain links TRBV27 to TRBJ2-7; D possibly corresponds to TRBD2 (6 bases). The CDR3 is made up of 12 amino acids. From germline, CDR1 is MNHEY and CDR2 SMNVEV (reference sequence). V lost 6 bases and J lost 5, with 11 bases in between. The CDR3 sequence: CASSIGGNEQYF. The CDR3 DNA reads as TGTGCCAGCAGCATTGGGGGGAACGAGCAGTACTTC.

To note about this clonotype: This may stem from a read error, because a much larger clone lies one nucleotide away. CDR3 nucleotide sequence: TGTGCCAGCAGCATAATCAGCGGGGGGTACACAGATACGCAGTATTTT. Translated: CASSIISGGYTDTQYF. The rearrangement uses TRBV7-8 and TRBJ2-3; 9 nucleotides match TRBD2. V shed 5 bases, J shed 2 bases, and the junction held 8 bases outside the gene matches. In germline, CDR1 is SGHVS, CDR2 FQNEAQ. The CDR3 is 16 amino acids.

This clonotype has more than one count but fewer than ten. This chain links TRBV5-1 with TRBJ2-7; unclear D gene. The V end was cut by 1 base, the J end by 5 bases, with 13 bases between. The CDR3 runs to 14 residues. The V gene's germline CDR1 is SGHRS and CDR2 YFSETQ. The CDR3 loop is CASSLYRPENEQYF. The CDR3 DNA is TGCGCCAGCAGCTTGTACCGCCCCGAGAACGAGCAGTACTTC. The full variable domain, in which reference TRBV5-1 and TRBJ2-7 provide the parts outside the CDR3, is KAGVTQTPRYLIKTRGQQVTLSCSPISGHRSVSWYQQTPGQGLQFLFEYFSETQRNKGNFPGRFSGRQFSNSRSEMNVSTLELGDSALYLCASSLYRPENEQYFGPGTRLTVT.

This clonotype was counted between two and nine times. The chain is built from TRBV7-2 and TRBJ2-1; D gene uncertain. CDR1 is SGHTA, CDR2 FQGNSA, per germline. The CDR3 is 15 residues long. Trimming took 5 bases from V and 8 from J, leaving 19 bases between them. In DNA form, the CDR3 reads TGTGCCAGCAGCCCGCTAGATCGCGTTGCGGATGAGCAGTTCTTC. Translated, it gives CASSPLDRVADEQFF. The full variable domain, with the rest looked up from reference TRBV7-2 and TRBJ2-1, is GAGVSQSPSNKVTEKGKDVELRCDPISGHTALYWYRQSLGQGLEFLIYFQGNSAPDKSGLPSDRFSAERTGGSVSTLTIQRTQQEDSAVYLCASSPLDRVADEQFFGPGTRLTVL.

The chain carries TRBV29-1 and TRBJ1-2, with D possibly being TRBD1 (6 bases). Looked up from germline, CDR1 is SQVTM and CDR2 is ANQGSEA. The CDR3 contains 15 residues. V gave up 3 bases and J gave up 1 base, with 15 bases separating them. CDR3: CSVESKGGVNYGYTF. The CDR3 DNA reads TGCAGCGTTGAGTCCAAGGGGGGGGTTAACTATGGCTACACCTTC.

The J gene is TRBJ1-2, the V gene TRBV7-9; possible D gene TRBD1, 5 bases. The CDR3 has 13 amino acids. Trimming shortened V by 5 bases and J by 7 bases, and 14 bases separated the two germline ends. Germline assignment: CDR1 SEHNR and CDR2 FQNEAQ (reference sequence). The CDR3 region has the DNA TGTGCCAGCAGCCCTGACAGTCATGGTGGCTACACCTTC. As protein: CASSPDSHGGYTF.

This clonotype was seen more than once but under ten times. The chain is built from TRBV6-5 and TRBJ2-3; 7 bases align to TRBD2. Losses at the gene ends were 2 bases for V and 2 bases for J; bases not matched to a gene: 1. Germline values: CDR1 MNHEY, CDR2 SVGAGI. CDR3 length: 14 amino acids. The CDR3 nucleotides read TGTGCCAGCAGTTACCGGGACTACACAGATACGCAGTATTTT. Encoded protein: CASSYRDYTDTQYF.

The sample holds a few counts of this clonotype. This chain connects TRBV4-2 to TRBJ2-1, with D possibly being TRBD1 or TRBD2 (5 bases each). This CDR3 is 15 amino acids long. Germline V gives CDR1 LGHNA, CDR2 YNFKEQ. With 0 bases removed from V and 0 bases from J, the gap between germline ends came to 6 bases. In nucleotides, the CDR3 is TGTGCCAGCAGCCAAGATGGGGGCTCCTACAATGAGCAGTTCTTC. As protein: CASSQDGGSYNEQFF.